Below, 31 T cell receptor beta chains from the same sample are listed, as sequenced in a study of regulatory T cells in long-lasting Graves disease. Time point in this sample: persistent/refractory GD, antithyroid drugs over 5 years with positive TRAb. The TCR library used RNA extracted from PBMCs. Arm-PCR with iRepertoire HTBI primers amplified the CDR3 regions for these TCR beta libraries. TCRdb re-called the multiplex PCR reads through MiXCR, storing one row per CDR3 protein. The table includes approximately 690,000 distinct CDR3 sequences, 25% to 35% detected once. The material was peripheral blood mononuclear cells (PBMCs), obtained when the disease was refractory, from a patient treated with antithyroid drugs. All receptors come from a female donor with Graves disease.

In its sample, this clonotype was seen a few times. J is TRBJ2-3 and V is TRBV6-1; TRBD2 aligns across 7 bases. V trimming: 5 bases; J trimming: 2 bases; junction bases outside the gene matches: 7. Germline V gives CDR1 MNHNS, CDR2 SASEGT. The CDR3 loop spans 15 amino acids. This CDR3 is CASSPAGDFTDTQYF. CDR3 nucleotides: TGTGCCAGCAGTCCGGCGGGAGACTTCACAGATACGCAGTATTTT.

The V gene is TRBV28, the J gene TRBJ1-1, with D possibly matching TRBD1 (6 bases). The CDR3 extends over 15 amino acids. Germline-derived CDR1 and CDR2 are MDHEN and SYDVKM. The ends were cut back, 5 bases at V and 6 bases at J, with 19 bases in the middle. The CDR3 here is CASSPRKQGISEAFF. In nucleotides, the CDR3 is TGTGCCAGCAGTCCGAGAAAGCAGGGGATCTCTGAAGCTTTCTTT.

This clonotype was seen just once. This chain's CDR3 is CASSDQGALYGGYTF. In DNA form, the CDR3 reads TGTGCCAGCAGTGACCAGGGGGCCCTCTACGGTGGCTACACCTTC. V gene TRBV6-1 combines with J gene TRBJ1-2; 8 bases fit TRBD1. J lost 7 bases, V lost 3 bases, and 10 bases had no gene match. This CDR3 spans 15 amino acids. Germline lookup yields CDR1 MNHNS and CDR2 SASEGT.

This clonotype came up a few times. The V call is TRBV2, the J call TRBJ2-7; D may be TRBD1 (6 bases). Trimming took off 2 bases at V and 3 bases at J, with 17 bases between the two ends. CDR1 is SNHLY and CDR2 is FYNNEI in the germline V gene. The CDR3 runs 16 residues. In nucleotides, the CDR3 is TGTGCCAGCAGTGAACGACGACAGGCAGCCGTCTACGAGCAGTACTTC. Translating gives CASSERRQAAVYEQYF. The whole variable domain, filled in from reference TRBV2 and TRBJ2-7, reads EPEVTQTPSHQVTQMGQEVILRCVPISNHLYFYWYRQILGQKVEFLVSFYNNEISEKSEIFDDQFSVERPDGSNFTLKIRSTKLEDSAMYFCASSERRQAAVYEQYFGPGTRLTVT.

This clonotype was observed many times. The chain carries TRBV24-1 and TRBJ1-2, with TRBD1 identical over 9 bases. The CDR3 is made up of 15 amino acids. Germline V CDR1 and CDR2: KGHDR, SFDVKD. V was clipped by 2 bases and J by 3 bases; unmatched bases: 3. The CDR3 here is CATSDWDRVDYGYTF. In DNA, the CDR3 is TGTGCCACCAGTGATTGGGACAGGGTGGACTATGGCTACACCTTC.

This clonotype was counted only a few times. The rearrangement joins TRBV10-3 to TRBJ1-2; D gene ambiguous. Germline V CDR1 and CDR2: ENHRY, SYGVKD. This CDR3 spans 15 amino acids. V was trimmed by 2 bases and J by 1 base, leaving 11 bases between them. CDR3 nucleotide sequence: TGTGCCATCAGTGAGACGGGAGCCAGTAACTATGGCTACACCTTC. Residues: CAISETGASNYGYTF.

This clonotype was detected only a few times. The chain links TRBV3-1 to TRBJ2-5, with D hard to call. The CDR3 sequence is 15 residues long. Trimming pared 4 bases from V and 5 bases from J, leaving 17 bases between. The germline V gene encodes CDR1 LGHDT and CDR2 YNNKEL (reference sequence). The CDR3 sequence: CASSLSGKAKETQYF. The CDR3 nucleotides read TGTGCCAGCAGCCTCTCCGGCAAGGCGAAGGAGACCCAGTACTTC.

The J gene is TRBJ2-7, the V gene TRBV6-1, with 9 nucleotides matching TRBD1. The germline V gene has CDR1 MNHNS and CDR2 SASEGT. The CDR3 runs 16 residues. V shed 2 bases, J shed 2 bases, and the junction held 7 bases outside the gene matches. In nucleotides, the CDR3 is TGTGCCAGCAGTGAATTGCTCGGACAGGGGACCTACGAGCAGTACTTC. It codes for CASSELLGQGTYEQYF.

V usage is TRBV6-2 or TRBV6-3 and J usage is TRBJ1-4; possible D gene TRBD1, 6 bases. Germline CDR1 reads MNHEY; CDR2 reads SVGEGT. The CDR3 length is 15 residues. Trimming removed 3 bases at V and 6 bases at J, with 14 bases between. For the CDR3, the DNA is TGTGCCAGCAGTTATGATTCGGCAGGGGATGAAAAACTGTTTTTT. Protein sequence: CASSYDSAGDEKLFF.

This clonotype was counted only a few times. This rearrangement joins TRBV5-1 to TRBJ1-2, with 8 bases lining up with TRBD1. Per the germline V gene, CDR1 is SGHRS and CDR2 is YFSETQ. The ends lost 4 bases at V and 4 bases at J; junction bases unmatched: 12. The CDR3 is 16 amino acids. The chain's CDR3 is CASSQSHTGGVYGYTF. CDR3 nucleotides: TGCGCCAGCAGCCAGAGCCATACAGGGGGTGTCTATGGCTACACCTTC.

The chain employs TRBV27 and TRBJ1-2; 8 bases agree with TRBD1. Germline CDR1 MNHEY, CDR2 SMNVEV (reference sequence). The trim removed 6 bases at V and 4 bases at J, leaving 10 bases unmatched. This CDR3 spans 15 amino acids. CDR3 sequence: CASRIKGQGGYGYTF. In nucleotides, the CDR3 is TGTGCCAGCAGAATAAAAGGACAGGGCGGCTATGGCTACACCTTC.

The J gene is TRBJ1-1, the V gene TRBV7-6; D call uncertain. CDR3 size: 13 residues. V dropped 1 base and J dropped 7 bases, with 10 bases sitting between them. Germline values: CDR1 SGHVS, CDR2 FNYEAQ. This CDR3 is CASSLENGYEAFF. The CDR3 coding sequence is TGTGCCAGCAGCTTAGAAAACGGCTATGAAGCTTTCTTT.

The rearrangement uses TRBV2 and TRBJ1-3; D remains unclear. Germline V gene sequence: CDR1 SNHLY, CDR2 FYNNEI. CDR3 length: 14 residues. Trimming cost V 0 bases and J 11 bases, with 14 bases left between them. For the CDR3, the DNA is TGTGCCAGCAGTGAAGCACGGGAAGTGGGTGCCATATATTTT. Translating it yields CASSEAREVGAIYF.

This clonotype occurred a few times. The V and J genes are TRBV20-1 and TRBJ2-5, with 9 bases identical to TRBD2. V trimming: 1 base; J trimming: 7 bases; junction bases outside the gene matches: 1. Germline V gives CDR1 DFQATT, CDR2 SNEGSKA (reference sequence). This CDR3 spans 12 amino acids. The CDR3 sequence: CSARGAGGTQYF. The CDR3 DNA reads TGCAGTGCTAGAGGAGCGGGGGGGACCCAGTACTTC.

The table lists this clonotype with a few counts. The chain links TRBV19 to TRBJ1-5, with 7 bases matching TRBD1. Germline trimming cut 5 bases from V and 1 base from J; bases unmatched to any gene: 5. Germline V gives CDR1 LNHDA, CDR2 SQIVND (reference sequence). The CDR3 has 15 residues. The CDR3, as DNA: TGTGCCAGTAGTGAGTACAGGGGCAGCAATCAGCCCCAGCATTTT. This translates into CASSEYRGSNQPQHF. Drawing the rest from reference TRBV19 and TRBJ1-5, the complete variable domain is DGGITQSPKYLFRKEGQNVTLSCEQNLNHDAMYWYRQDPGQGLRLIYYSQIVNDFQKGDIAEGYSVSREKKESFPLTVTSAQKNPTAFYLCASSEYRGSNQPQHFGDGTRLSIL.

This clonotype was counted many times. V usage is TRBV28 and J usage is TRBJ1-5; 9 bases are shared with TRBD1. The CDR3 is 14 amino acids. Germline V gene lookup returns CDR1 MDHEN and CDR2 SYDVKM. Losses at the gene ends were 6 bases for V and 6 bases for J; bases not matched to a gene: 6. The CDR3 region has the DNA TGTGCCAGCAGGGACAGGGGTGTGATTCAGCCCCAGCATTTT. Encoded protein: CASRDRGVIQPQHF.

This clonotype was recorded many times. CDR3 loop: CASSPSGSIGELFF. The DNA for the CDR3 is TGTGCCAGCAGCCCCAGCGGGAGTATCGGGGAGCTGTTTTTT. The V and J genes are TRBV28 and TRBJ2-2; 8 nucleotides agree with TRBD2. The J segment lost 7 bases and the V segment lost 6 bases, leaving 7 bases of the junction unmatched. The CDR3 extends over 14 amino acids. CDR1 MDHEN and CDR2 SYDVKM come from the germline V gene.

This clonotype was seen a few times. The genes are TRBV3-1 and TRBJ2-7; TRBD2 is a possible D gene (5 bases). The CDR3 is 15 residues long. V lost 3 bases and J 3 bases, leaving 15 bases between the germline ends. Per the germline V gene, CDR1 is LGHDT and CDR2 is YNNKEL (reference sequence). The DNA for the CDR3 is TGTGCCAGCAGCCAGGTAGATAGCGACTTCTACGAGCAGTACTTC. Its protein is CASSQVDSDFYEQYF.

This chain connects TRBV12-5 to TRBJ1-1; D uncertain. Germline V gene sequence: CDR1 LGHNT, CDR2 FRNRAP. The CDR3 contains 13 residues. V was trimmed by 1 base and J by 3 bases, leaving 6 bases between them. The CDR3, as DNA: TGTGCTAGTGGTTTGGAAGGTTACACTGAAGCTTTCTTT. Its protein product is CASGLEGYTEAFF.

There are many counts of this clonotype. The rearrangement links TRBV29-1 to TRBJ1-1; D possibly corresponds to TRBD1 (5 bases). CDR1 and CDR2 (germline): SQVTM, ANQGSEA. V dropped 7 bases and J dropped 0 bases, with 15 bases sitting between them. This CDR3 is built from 14 residues. CDR3: CSGGYGTLNTEAFF. CDR3 sequence (DNA): TGCAGCGGGGGATATGGGACGCTGAACACTGAAGCTTTCTTT.

The table lists this clonotype with many counts. The rearrangement links TRBV12-3 or TRBV12-4 to TRBJ1-2, with a possible D match to TRBD1 (6 bases). There are 13 residues in the CDR3. The ends were cut back, 2 bases at V and 7 bases at J, with 11 bases in the middle. CDR3 protein: CASSLFGTSGYTF. CDR3 sequence (DNA): TGTGCCAGCAGTTTATTCGGGACATCTGGCTACACCTTC.

This clonotype was seen ten or more times. The rearrangement uses TRBV5-1 and TRBJ1-1; the D gene is possibly TRBD1 (6 bases). Trimming pared 3 bases from V and 1 base from J, leaving 16 bases between. There are 16 residues in the CDR3. Germline CDR1 SGHRS, CDR2 YFSETQ. The CDR3 is CASSYSGAAGNTEAFF. The CDR3 DNA reads as TGCGCCAGCAGCTACTCAGGGGCCGCCGGGAACACTGAAGCTTTCTTT.

This clonotype was seen only once. The chain carries TRBV6-1 and TRBJ2-7; 8 bases align to TRBD2. The CDR3 runs to 19 residues. CDR1 MNHNS and CDR2 SASEGT come from the germline V gene. V lost 5 bases, J lost 7 bases, and 25 bases stayed unmatched. The chain's CDR3 is CASSNRLTSETSLGWEQYF. In nucleotides, the CDR3 is TGTGCCAGCAGTAATAGGTTGACTAGCGAGACATCACTGGGGTGGGAGCAGTACTTC.

This clonotype showed up just a few times. The chain has TRBV5-1 and TRBJ2-7; 11 bases align to TRBD2. Germline V lookup: CDR1 SGHRS, CDR2 YFSETQ. After removal of 5 bases from V and 7 bases from J, the junction contained 8 bases not matched to a gene. The CDR3 has 14 residues. The CDR3 reads CASSKPGLADEQYF. The CDR3 DNA is TGCGCCAGCAGTAAACCGGGACTAGCGGATGAGCAGTACTTC.

In its sample, this clonotype was seen a few times. This could be a read error, since a much larger clone is one nucleotide away. This rearrangement joins TRBV6-1 to TRBJ2-7; TRBD1 might be the D (6 bases). The CDR3 covers 13 residues. Germline lookup yields CDR1 MNHNS and CDR2 SASEGT. Trimming took off 6 bases at V and 0 bases at J, with 9 bases between the two ends. In DNA, the CDR3 is TGTGCCAGCAGCAAGGACAGCTCCTACGAGCAGTACTTC. Protein: CASSKDSSYEQYF.

V gene TRBV5-1 combines with J gene TRBJ1-1, with a weak D call TRBD1 (5 bases). The CDR3 consists of 11 residues. The V end was cut by 0 bases, the J end by 11 bases, with 8 bases between. Germline V gene sequence: CDR1 SGHRS, CDR2 YFSETQ. In DNA, the CDR3 is TGCGCCAGCAGCTTGGCAGGGAGGGCTTTCTTT. This codes for CASSLAGRAFF.

The CDR3 DNA follows: TGTGCCACCAGCAGAATCCAAACAGGGGGCGGGGAGACCCAGTACTTC. Translated: CATSRIQTGGGETQYF. The rearrangement links TRBV15 to TRBJ2-5; 9 bases map to TRBD1. Trimming removed 2 bases from V and 5 bases from J; junction bases left unmatched: 9. This CDR3 comprises 16 residues. The germline V gene has CDR1 LNHNV and CDR2 YYDKDF (reference sequence). Looking up the rest from reference TRBV15 and TRBJ2-5 gives the full variable domain: DAMVIQNPRYQVTQFGKPVTLSCSQTLNHNVMYWYQQKSSQAPKLLFHYYDKDFNNEADTPDNFQSRRPNTSFCFLDIRSPGLGDTAMYLCATSRIQTGGGETQYFGPGTRLLVL.

This rearrangement joins TRBV30 to TRBJ2-7, with D perhaps matching TRBD2 (7 bases). From germline, CDR1 is GTSNPN and CDR2 SVGIG (reference sequence). Trimming removed 0 bases at V and 3 bases at J, with 12 bases between. The CDR3 sequence is 14 residues long. CDR3 residues: CAWSVPGGLYEQYF. The CDR3 bases are TGTGCCTGGAGTGTACCGGGGGGCCTCTACGAGCAGTACTTC.

Many counts were recorded for this clonotype. This chain uses TRBV2 with TRBJ1-4; 7 nucleotides align to TRBD1. V lost 7 bases to trimming and J lost 8 bases; unmatched junction nucleotides: 10. The germline V gene encodes CDR1 SNHLY and CDR2 FYNNEI. The CDR3 loop spans 14 amino acids. DNA of the CDR3: TGTGCCAGCACGGCAGGGGGGTTTGGAGAAAAACTGTTTTTT. This gives the protein CASTAGGFGEKLFF.

In regard to this clonotype: A junction end diverges from the germline sequence, so it may reflect a read error. The chain recombines TRBV12-3 or TRBV12-4 with TRBJ2-7; 10 nucleotides align to TRBD1. CDR3 length: 15 residues. DNA for the CDR3: TGTACCAGCAGCTTCGGACAGGGGGGAACCTACAAGCAGTACTTC. This sequence encodes CTSSFGQGGTYKQYF.

In this sample, this clonotype turned up many times. This chain uses TRBV20-1 with TRBJ1-6, with 8 bases matching TRBD1. Unmatched junction bases numbered 5, after V lost 6 bases and J lost 7 bases. The length of the CDR3 is 13 residues. Germline CDR1 is DFQATT and CDR2 is SNEGSKA (reference sequence). CDR3 amino acids: CSALGQGNSPLHF. CDR3 sequence (DNA): TGCAGTGCCCTCGGACAGGGAAATTCACCCCTCCACTTT.